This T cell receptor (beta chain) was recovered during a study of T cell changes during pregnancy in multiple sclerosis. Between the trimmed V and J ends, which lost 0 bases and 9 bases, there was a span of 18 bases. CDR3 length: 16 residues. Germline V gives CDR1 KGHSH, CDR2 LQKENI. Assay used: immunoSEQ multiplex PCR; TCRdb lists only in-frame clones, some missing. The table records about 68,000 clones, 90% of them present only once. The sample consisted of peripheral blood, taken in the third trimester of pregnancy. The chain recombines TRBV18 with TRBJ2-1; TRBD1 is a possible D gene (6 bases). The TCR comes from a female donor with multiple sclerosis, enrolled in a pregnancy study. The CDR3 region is CASSPPPGTLRGEQFF. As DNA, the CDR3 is TGTGCCAGCTCACCACCCCCAGGTACCCTCAGGGGTGAGCAGTTCTTC.